This T cell receptor beta chain is from a study of tumor and adjacent non-tumor tissue in lung cancer. Study-level information: Histology: 12 adenocarcinoma, a couple of squamous cell carcinoma, 1 small cell lung cancer. On average, productive TCRbeta reads reached about 4.17 million per sample.

Germline V gene data show CDR1 as MDHEN and CDR2 as SYDVKM. V was cut by 3 bases and J by 7 bases, with 16 bases left in between. The CDR3 is made up of 15 amino acids. The library came from three nested PCR rounds adapted from ARM-PCR protocols. TCRdb called the multiplex PCR reads again in MiXCR, with one record for every CDR3 protein. The sample has roughly 75,000 distinct CDR3 sequences, over 75% seen once. Broader study findings: Shorter survival was associated with higher TCR diversity in tumors.

On this clonotype itself: The antigen is not known. This may come from a read error, since a much larger clone is one base off.

No cell sorting was done before RNA was extracted from the tissue. The sequence came from a woman aged 45-65 years with non-small cell lung cancer. This sequence joins TRBV28 and TRBJ1-5; no clear D. Material: lung tumor tissue. CDR3 sequence: CASSFSLRLLQPQHF. CDR3 sequence (DNA): TGTGCCAGCAGTTTCTCCTTGCGGTTACTACAGCCCCAGCATTTT.